This T cell receptor beta chain was profiled in a study of tumor-infiltrating lymphocytes in primary liver carcinoma. Looking at the study overall: The study enrolled male and female patients aged 30 to 69 years.

Both blood RNA, taken from unsorted whole blood, and germline DNA were extracted. This clonotype was counted many times. Constant-region priming of approximately 500 ng total RNA yielded TCR beta cDNA. What produced the TCR beta libraries was three nested multiplex PCR rounds using slightly modified ARM-PCR. TCRdb re-called the multiplex PCR reads with MiXCR, one entry per CDR3 protein. Of under 200,000 distinct CDR3 sequences in the sample, approximately 65% were seen once. This TCR was recovered from a woman aged 55-69 years with primary liver carcinoma and hepatitis B virus infection. Specimen: peripheral blood.

The CDR3 protein is CASSQTGTVKETQYF. The CDR3 nucleotides are TGTGCCAGCAGTCAAACCGGGACGGTTAAAGAGACCCAGTACTTC. The chain recombines TRBV6-5 with TRBJ2-5; D possibly matches TRBD1 or TRBD2 (5 bases each). There are 15 residues in the CDR3. Trimming cost V 5 bases and J 3 bases, with 16 bases left between them. Germline assignment: CDR1 MNHEY and CDR2 SVGAGI.